The 19 T cell receptor beta chains below were found in one sample sequenced in a study of technical replicates of blood from a handful of donors. Repertoires were generated with immunoSEQ multiplex PCR, while TCRdb's copy carries only in-frame clones and drops some. The sample holds tens of thousands of clones, about 96% seen once. Sequenced: T cells isolated from PBMCs. The receptor set was obtained from a human donor in good health.

The chain is built from TRBV28 and TRBJ2-7; 11 nucleotides agree with TRBD2. CDR1 is MDHEN, CDR2 SYDVKM, per germline. The V segment lost 5 bases and the J segment 3 bases; nucleotides outside the gene matches: 9. There are 16 residues in the CDR3. The CDR3 DNA sequence: TGTGCCAGCAGTCCGGACGGGACTAGCGGTCTCTACGAGCAGTACTTC. This gives the protein CASSPDGTSGLYEQYF. The whole variable domain, filled in from reference TRBV28 and TRBJ2-7, reads DVKVTQSSRYLVKRTGEKVFLECVQDMDHENMFWYRQDPGLGLRLIYFSYDVKMKEKGDIPEGYSVSREKKERFSLILESASTNQTSMYLCASSPDGTSGLYEQYFGPGTRLTVT.

CDR3 protein: CASSPGSLGISGANVLTF. CDR3 DNA sequence: TGTGCCAGCAGCCCTGGGTCCCTAGGAATCTCTGGGGCCAACGTCCTGACTTTC. The J gene is TRBJ2-6, the V gene TRBV7-8; unclear D gene. Looked up from germline, CDR1 is SGHVS and CDR2 is FQNEAQ. Between the trimmed V and J ends, which lost 5 bases and 0 bases, there was a span of 17 bases. This CDR3 has 18 residues.

This chain joins TRBV14 and TRBJ1-3, with TRBD1 matching 7 bases. The V and J ends lost 6 bases and 2 bases, in that order; junction bases with no gene match: 13. CDR1 and CDR2 (germline): SGHDN, FVKESK. The CDR3 consists of 17 residues. CDR3 sequence: CASSLRTGSLPGNTIYF. The CDR3 DNA reads as TGTGCCAGCAGTCTCAGGACAGGCTCACTTCCTGGAAACACCATATATTTT.

In its sample, this clone was seen once. The CDR3: CASSDRTEGNTGELFF. In DNA, the CDR3 is TGTGCCAGCAGCGACCGGACAGAAGGGAACACCGGGGAGCTGTTTTTT. The J gene is TRBJ2-2, the V gene TRBV7-6; D may be TRBD1 (6 bases). The CDR3 covers 16 residues. Trimming pared 5 bases from V and 1 base from J, leaving 14 bases between. Germline CDR1 and CDR2: SGHVS and FNYEAQ.

The chain links TRBV19 to TRBJ2-7, with D unclear. Trimming left V 3 bases short and J 3 bases short, with 9 bases between. CDR3 length: 13 amino acids. The germline gives CDR1 LNHDA, CDR2 SQIVND (reference sequence). The DNA of the CDR3 is TGTGCCAGTAGTATGGCGCAGGACTACGAGCAGTACTTC. This translates into CASSMAQDYEQYF.

The rearrangement links TRBV7-9 to TRBJ2-7, with 8 bases matching TRBD1. Germline CDR1 SEHNR, CDR2 FQNEAQ (reference sequence). The CDR3 is 13 amino acids. V lost 5 bases, J lost 4 bases, and 4 bases stayed unmatched. DNA of the CDR3: TGTGCCAGCAGCCCTCAGGGGGCTTACGAGCAGTACTTC. This encodes CASSPQGAYEQYF.

The V call is TRBV4-2, the J call TRBJ2-5, with 12 bases aligning to TRBD2. Germline assignment: CDR1 LGHNA and CDR2 YNFKEQ. This CDR3 contains 18 residues. The V segment lost 1 base and the J segment 4 bases; nucleotides outside the gene matches: 10. CDR3 coding DNA: TGTGCCAGCAGCCAAGCGGTTCGGCTAGCGGGGGGGTCAGAGACCCAGTACTTC. Its protein product is CASSQAVRLAGGSETQYF.

The chain recombines TRBV7-6 with TRBJ1-3; TRBD1 matches at 9 bases. The CDR3 runs to 18 residues. Germline V CDR1 and CDR2: SGHVS, FNYEAQ. With 1 base clipped from V and 0 bases from J, the junction kept 7 bases outside the gene matches. This chain's CDR3 is CASSLVGQGLSSGNTIYF. The CDR3 DNA reads as TGTGCCAGCAGCTTAGTGGGACAGGGATTAAGCTCTGGAAACACCATATATTTT.

The chain combines TRBV5-1 with TRBJ2-7; D gene uncertain. Germline-derived CDR1 and CDR2 are SGHRS and YFSETQ. The germline V and J ends were trimmed by 0 bases and 3 bases, with 7 bases remaining between them. This CDR3 is 13 amino acids long. The CDR3 nucleotides are TGCGCCAGCAGCTTGGGTAGTTTCTACGAGCAGTACTTC. Translated, it gives CASSLGSFYEQYF.

The genes are TRBV9 and TRBJ2-5; TRBD2 is a possible D gene (6 bases). The CDR3 loop spans 16 amino acids. Germline V gene sequence: CDR1 SGDLS, CDR2 YYNGEE. Trimming took off 0 bases at V and 3 bases at J, with 15 bases between the two ends. The CDR3 bases are TGTGCCAGCAGCGTAGAAGCGGCGGGGTCTAAAGAGACCCAGTACTTC. Its translation: CASSVEAAGSKETQYF.

The chain carries TRBV14 and TRBJ1-3; maybe TRBD1 (5 bases). CDR1 is SGHDN and CDR2 is FVKESK in the germline V gene. CDR3 length: 21 amino acids. Trimming cost V 0 bases and J 3 bases, with 27 bases left between them. Here the CDR3 reads CASSQDMRGHSRSPSGNTIYF. The CDR3 nucleotides read TGTGCCAGCAGCCAAGATATGCGGGGCCACTCTAGGTCCCCCAGTGGAAACACCATATATTTT.

This chain joins TRBV25-1 and TRBJ2-3; TRBD2 agrees at 9 bases. The CDR3 contains 14 residues. V gave up 4 bases and J gave up 5 bases; unmatched junction bases: 4. Germline loops: CDR1 MGHDK, CDR2 SYGVNS. This CDR3 reads CASSARGGVDTQYF. The CDR3 DNA reads as TGTGCCAGCAGTGCGCGGGGGGGGGTAGATACGCAGTATTTT.

The chain combines TRBV7-6 with TRBJ2-2, with D perhaps TRBD2 (5 bases). With 5 bases removed from V and 8 bases from J, the gap between germline ends came to 21 bases. This CDR3 has 16 amino acids. Looked up from germline, CDR1 is SGHVS and CDR2 is FNYEAQ. In DNA form, the CDR3 reads TGTGCCAGCAGCCAAACCCCAACTAACGGGATGGGGGAGCTGTTTTTT. Amino acid sequence: CASSQTPTNGMGELFF.

The chain couples TRBV11-3 to TRBJ2-2, with D possibly TRBD1 on 5 matching bases. Germline values: CDR1 SGHNT, CDR2 YENEEA. The V gene lost 8 bases and the J gene lost 1 base, with 8 bases spanning the gap. This CDR3 has 13 residues. CDR3 residues: CASLGVNTGELFF. CDR3 DNA: TGTGCCAGCCTAGGGGTGAACACCGGGGAGCTGTTTTTT.

This chain links TRBV7-9 with TRBJ1-1; the D gene is possibly TRBD1 (5 bases). The V gene's germline CDR1 is SEHNR and CDR2 FQNEAQ (reference sequence). There are 15 residues in the CDR3. The ends were cut back, 1 base at V and 1 base at J, with 10 bases in the middle. The CDR3 DNA follows: TGTGCCAGCAGCTTAGTCGACAGCCCGAACACTGAAGCTTTCTTT. Amino acid sequence: CASSLVDSPNTEAFF.

This clone has a single count. J is TRBJ2-3 and V is TRBV6-1; the D is unclear. Germline V gene lookup returns CDR1 MNHNS and CDR2 SASEGT. This CDR3 region has 12 residues. Trimming stripped 7 bases from V and 1 base from J, with 6 bases between. The CDR3 bases are TGTGCCAGCACTCTAGGCACAGATACGCAGTATTTT. Translation gives CASTLGTDTQYF.

This clone was seen once. The chain combines TRBV11-2 with TRBJ2-1, with TRBD1 matching over 8 bases. CDR3 size: 16 residues. V lost 4 bases to trimming and J lost 12 bases; unmatched junction nucleotides: 17. Germline CDR1 and CDR2: SGHAT and FQNNGV. The CDR3 sequence: CASSSLAGTGTRGQFF. In nucleotides, the CDR3 is TGTGCCAGCAGCTCCCTGGCCGGGACAGGAACCAGGGGGCAGTTCTTC.

The chain joins TRBV7-3 to TRBJ1-1, with D tentatively TRBD1 (5 bases). CDR3 length: 16 residues. Trimming removed 2 bases from V and 5 bases from J, with 18 bases in between. CDR1 is SGHTA, CDR2 FQGTGA, per germline. CDR3 residues: CASSLQGTSLGTEAFF. For the CDR3, the DNA is TGTGCCAGCAGCTTACAGGGTACTTCCCTTGGGACTGAAGCTTTCTTT.

The gene calls are TRBV7-3 and TRBJ2-5, with 8 positions matching TRBD1. The V gene end was trimmed by 5 bases and the J gene end by 2 bases; junction bases not matched to a gene: 22. From germline, CDR1 is SGHTA and CDR2 FQGTGA. The CDR3 is 20 amino acids. The CDR3 region has the DNA TGTGCCAGCAGCCCTACCGGGACAGGTCTTTCGGTGGCGACGCAAGAGACCCAGTACTTC. Translating gives CASSPTGTGLSVATQETQYF.